The rows below give T cell receptor beta chains drawn from one sample of a study of cytomegalovirus exposure and HLA in healthy donors. Profiled with immunoSEQ multiplex PCR; TCRdb holds only in-frame clones, not every one. The sample yields more than 100,000 clones, around 66% seen once. The specimen was PBMCs. The origin of the receptors is a woman aged 45 to 65 in good health and CMV-seronegative. Each CDR3 is given without its conserved first and last residue.

J	V	CDR3
TRBJ1-1	TRBV7-2	ASSLDSYTEAF
TRBJ2-1	TRBV5-1	ASSRETRSSYNEQF
TRBJ2-1	TRBV11-2	ASRTWGVNEQF
TRBJ2-1	TRBV11-1	ASSELVGYNEQF
TRBJ2-7	TRBV11-2	ASSLVVGDYEQY
TRBJ2-5	TRBV10-1	ASSTNRETQY
TRBJ2-1	TRBV21-1	ASSKNIVPGTSENEQF
TRBJ2-7	TRBV29-1	SSRQDSERY
TRBJ1-1	TRBV6-1	ASILAVQSEAF
TRBJ2-2	TRBV28	ASSFEAAGELF
TRBJ2-5	TRBV5-1	ASSLAQAPETQY
TRBJ2-3	TRBV27	ASSLPGTDTQY
TRBJ2-7	TRBV7-8	ASSNTQAEQY